This TCR beta chain comes out of a study of T cells in Graves' hyperthyroidism and ophthalmopathy. Background on the study: Prior to any treatment, at the point of initial diagnosis, peripheral blood was collected. Findings of the study overall: Blood also contained most expanded thyroid clonotypes above 0.001. Ophthalmopathy was predicted by the model a median of roughly 6.6 months ahead of onset.

The V end lost 2 bases, the J end lost 8 bases, and 16 bases lay between the germline ends. The CDR3 runs to 15 residues. Germline lookup yields CDR1 MRHNA and CDR2 SNTAGT. In this sample, this clonotype turned up many times. As yet, its antigen is unknown. TCR beta CDR3 sequences were amplified from RNA transcripts. A first-round RT-PCR of the TCR CDR3 used the HTBI primer set. MiXCR, run by TCRdb on the multiplex PCR reads, gives a single entry per CDR3 protein. The sample holds some 510,000 distinct CDR3 sequences, about 20% seen once. The sample was blood. The rearrangement uses TRBV6-4 and TRBJ2-4; possible D gene TRBD1, 6 bases. This TCR came from a man aged 18-30 years with Graves' hyperthyroidism. Written as DNA, the CDR3 is TGTGCCAGCAGTGACACGAGGGTGCAGGGGCACATTCAGTACTTC. Translated, it gives CASSDTRVQGHIQYF.